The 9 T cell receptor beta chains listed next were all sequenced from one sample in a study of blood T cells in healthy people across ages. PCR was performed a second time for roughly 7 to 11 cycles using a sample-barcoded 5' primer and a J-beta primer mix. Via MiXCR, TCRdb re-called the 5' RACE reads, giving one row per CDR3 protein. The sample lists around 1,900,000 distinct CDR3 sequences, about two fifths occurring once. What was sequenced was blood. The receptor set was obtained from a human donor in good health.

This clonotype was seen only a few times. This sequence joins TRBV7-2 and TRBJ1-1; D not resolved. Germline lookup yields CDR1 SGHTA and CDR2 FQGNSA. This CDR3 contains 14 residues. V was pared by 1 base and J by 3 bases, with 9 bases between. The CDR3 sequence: CASSLVTSYTEAFF. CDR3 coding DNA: TGTGCCAGCAGCTTAGTAACGTCTTACACTGAAGCTTTCTTT.

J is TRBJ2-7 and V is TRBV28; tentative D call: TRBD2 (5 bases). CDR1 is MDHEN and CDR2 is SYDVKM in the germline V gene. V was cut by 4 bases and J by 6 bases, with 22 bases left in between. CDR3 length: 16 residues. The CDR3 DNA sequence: TGTGCCAGCAGTTACACGATTCGGGGTACCACGGGCGAGCAGTACTTC. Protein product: CASSYTIRGTTGEQYF.

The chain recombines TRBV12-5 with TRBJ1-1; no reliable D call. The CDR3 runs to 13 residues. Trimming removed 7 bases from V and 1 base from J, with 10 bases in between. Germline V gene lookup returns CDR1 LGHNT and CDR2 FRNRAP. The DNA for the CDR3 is TGTGCTAGTGCCCTAGAACCGAACACTGAAGCTTTCTTT. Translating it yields CASALEPNTEAFF.

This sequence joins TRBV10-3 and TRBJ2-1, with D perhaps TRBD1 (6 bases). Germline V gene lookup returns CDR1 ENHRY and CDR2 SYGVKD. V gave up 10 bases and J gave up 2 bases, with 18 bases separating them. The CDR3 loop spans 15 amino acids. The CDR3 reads CATLQQGTAYNEQFF. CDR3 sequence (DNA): TGTGCCACCCTACAACAGGGTACAGCCTACAATGAGCAGTTCTTC.

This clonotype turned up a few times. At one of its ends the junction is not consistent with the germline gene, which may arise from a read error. CDR3 nucleotides: TGTGCCACCAGTGAGTCGAGGCTAGCGGGGGGACAAGAGACCCAGTACTTC. It translates to CATSESRLAGGQETQYF. This chain joins TRBV10-3 and TRBJ2-5; 11 bases line up with TRBD2. The CDR3 is 17 amino acids. Germline CDR1 is ENHRY and CDR2 is SYGVKD.

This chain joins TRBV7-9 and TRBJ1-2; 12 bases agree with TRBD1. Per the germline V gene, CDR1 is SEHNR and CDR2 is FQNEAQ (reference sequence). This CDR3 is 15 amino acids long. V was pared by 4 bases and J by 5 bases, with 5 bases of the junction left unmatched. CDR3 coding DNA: TGTGCCAGCAGCTCGGGACAGGGGGCCAGATATGGCTACACCTTC. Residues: CASSSGQGARYGYTF.

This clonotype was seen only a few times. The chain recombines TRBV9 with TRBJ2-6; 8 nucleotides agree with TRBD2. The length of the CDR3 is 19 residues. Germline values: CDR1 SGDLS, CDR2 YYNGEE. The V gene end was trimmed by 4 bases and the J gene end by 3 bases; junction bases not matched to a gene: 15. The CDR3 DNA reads TGTGCCAGCAGCCTCCGTACGAGCGGGGGCCGACGTGGGGCCAACGTCCTGACTTTC. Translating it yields CASSLRTSGGRRGANVLTF.

CDR3 DNA: TGTGCCACCCACGGTGGGGACAGGGCCTACAATGAGCAGTTCTTC. Protein: CATHGGDRAYNEQFF. V usage is TRBV2 and J usage is TRBJ2-1; 9 bases are shared with TRBD1. The CDR3 is 15 residues long. Trimming at V came to 10 bases and at J to 2 bases, leaving 9 bases not matched to a gene. CDR1 and CDR2 (germline): SNHLY, FYNNEI.

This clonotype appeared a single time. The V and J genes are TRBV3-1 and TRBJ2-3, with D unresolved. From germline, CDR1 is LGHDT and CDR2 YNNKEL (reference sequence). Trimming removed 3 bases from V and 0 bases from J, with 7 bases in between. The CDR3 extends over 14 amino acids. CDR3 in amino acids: CASSHLASTDTQYF. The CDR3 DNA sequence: TGTGCCAGCAGCCATTTAGCTAGCACAGATACGCAGTATTTT.